This T cell receptor (beta chain) comes out of a study of blood T cells in healthy people across ages. Alongside a J-beta primer mix, a sample-barcoded 5' primer served in a second PCR lasting about 7 to 12 cycles. TCRdb re-derived calls from the 5' RACE reads in MiXCR, one entry per CDR3 protein. The table has about 720,000 distinct CDR3 sequences, approximately 22% seen once. This CDR3 contains 14 residues. Germline lookup yields CDR1 MNHNS and CDR2 SASEGT. This clonotype was counted only a few times. The junction does not match germline at one end; this may be a read error. This sequence was found in a man between 65 and 85 years old in good health. The chain links TRBV6-1 to TRBJ1-1; D gene unclear. The sequenced sample was blood. CDR3 DNA sequence: TGTGCCAGCCCCAGATACAGCGTGGAGACTGACGCTTTCTTT. Protein sequence: CASPRYSVETDAFF.